This T cell receptor beta chain was found in a study of OX40 agonist ivuxolimab in advanced cancers. For the study at large: Enrolled patients in dose escalation had cancers that were hepatocellular carcinoma, melanoma, renal cell or head and neck cancer. Cohort: 80% to 90% men, mean age about 60, aged roughly 23 to 79.

In germline, CDR1 is SEHNR, CDR2 FQNEAQ (reference sequence). The CDR3 extends over 14 amino acids. Trimming removed 7 bases at V and 3 bases at J, with 12 bases between. Data came from immunoSEQ multiplex PCR; TCRdb stores just in-frame clones and leaves some out. The table has 80,000 or so clones, 85% to 90% seen once. Excluded were patients having autoimmune disease history or systemic immunosuppression. Comment on this clone: Its antigen is not identified.

General study results and limits: Among patients with partial responses at 0.1-3.0 mg/kg, clonal expansion was among the lowest.

The source was CD4+ or CD8+ T cells sorted from blood, collected in a trial of the OX40 agonist ivuxolimab. J is TRBJ1-4 and V is TRBV7-9; no clear D gene. This sequence originates from an adult with an advanced solid tumor such as melanoma, head and neck, liver or kidney cancer. For the CDR3, the DNA is TGTGCCAGCACTATGGGAGCGGCTAATGAAAAACTGTTTTTT. Protein sequence: CASTMGAANEKLFF.